Presented here are 21 T cell receptor beta chains from one specimen sequenced in a study of sequential checkpoint blockade in melanoma. As for treatment: randomized to nivolumab then ipilimumab (arm A) or the reverse (arm B). Clones were read by immunoSEQ multiplex PCR, and TCRdb kept only the in-frame ones, dropping some. Among about 13,000 clones, around 25% were seen once, and the ten largest hold over 15%. Here the sequenced sample was tumor tissue (inferred from file names), taken from a patient given nivolumab and ipilimumab in sequence. The source of these receptors is a human donor with melanoma.

The sample holds a few counts of this clone. This chain uses TRBV5-1 with TRBJ1-1; 7 bases are shared with TRBD1. This CDR3 comprises 15 residues. From germline, CDR1 is SGHRS and CDR2 YFSETQ. The ends lost 4 bases at V and 1 base at J; junction bases unmatched: 7. The CDR3 spells CASSREGAGNTEAFF. The CDR3 nucleotides read TGCGCCAGCAGCCGCGAGGGGGCAGGGAACACTGAAGCTTTCTTT.

The chain recombines TRBV18 with TRBJ2-1, with 8 nucleotides matching TRBD1. This CDR3 is built from 13 residues. Germline V lookup: CDR1 KGHSH, CDR2 LQKENI. V dropped 6 bases and J dropped 5; count of bases not matched to a gene: 3. For the CDR3, the DNA is TGTGCCAGCTCGTCGACAGGGGACAATGAGCAGTTCTTC. Its protein is CASSSTGDNEQFF.

The V call is TRBV15, the J call TRBJ2-5, with a tentative D call TRBD2 (5 bases). Germline loops: CDR1 LNHNV, CDR2 YYDKDF (reference sequence). Deletions cut 1 base from V and 1 base from J, with 7 bases between. The CDR3 has 14 residues. Here the CDR3 reads CATSRVDSQETQYF. In DNA, the CDR3 is TGTGCCACCAGCAGAGTGGACTCCCAAGAGACCCAGTACTTC. Complete variable domain (other parts from reference TRBV15 and TRBJ2-5): DAMVIQNPRYQVTQFGKPVTLSCSQTLNHNVMYWYQQKSSQAPKLLFHYYDKDFNNEADTPDNFQSRRPNTSFCFLDIRSPGLGDTAMYLCATSRVDSQETQYFGPGTRLLVL.

This rearrangement joins TRBV5-1 to TRBJ1-5; D gene uncertain. This CDR3 region has 15 residues. Trimming removed 7 bases from V and 2 bases from J, with 16 bases in between. Per the germline V gene, CDR1 is SGHRS and CDR2 is YFSETQ. In nucleotides, the CDR3 is TGCGCCAGCCGCCCCGGGAATGGTGGCAATCAGCCCCAGCATTTT. Residues: CASRPGNGGNQPQHF.

The V call is TRBV19, the J call TRBJ1-5, with 9 bases that match TRBD1. The CDR3 loop spans 15 amino acids. Looked up from germline, CDR1 is LNHDA and CDR2 is SQIVND (reference sequence). The J segment lost 7 bases and the V segment lost 5 bases, leaving 9 bases of the junction unmatched. The CDR3 sequence is CASSPSDRGEQPQHF. DNA for the CDR3: TGTGCCAGTAGTCCTTCGGACAGGGGTGAGCAGCCCCAGCATTTT.

This chain uses TRBV11-3 with TRBJ2-6; the D is unclear. CDR1 SGHNT and CDR2 YENEEA come from the germline V gene. The CDR3 runs to 17 residues. Trimming shortened V by 5 bases and J by 0 bases, and 14 bases separated the two germline ends. Here the CDR3 reads CASSRSGTSSGANVLTF. The CDR3, as DNA: TGTGCCAGCAGCCGATCGGGCACGAGCTCTGGGGCCAACGTCCTGACTTTC.

At least ten counts were recorded for this clone. The V call is TRBV11-3, the J call TRBJ2-3; 7 bases map to TRBD2. CDR1 and CDR2 from the germline V gene are SGHNT and YENEEA. Unmatched junction bases numbered 4, after V lost 5 bases and J lost 2 bases. The CDR3 has 14 residues. Here the CDR3 DNA reads TGTGCCAGCAGCCCCGGACTAGTCACAGATACGCAGTATTTT. As protein: CASSPGLVTDTQYF. The variable domain in full, completed from reference TRBV11-3 and TRBJ2-3, reads EAGVVQSPRYKIIEKKQPVAFWCNPISGHNTLYWYLQNLGQGPELLIRYENEEAVDDSQLPKDRFSAERLKGVDSTLKIQPAELGDSAVYLCASSPGLVTDTQYFGPGTRLTVL.

The rearrangement links TRBV28 to TRBJ2-1, with 10 positions matching TRBD2. This CDR3 comprises 18 residues. In germline, CDR1 is MDHEN, CDR2 SYDVKM. J lost 3 bases, V lost 6 bases, and 14 bases had no gene match. DNA of the CDR3: TGTGCCAGCAGATACACGACCTGGACTAGCGGAGACTACAATGAGCAGTTCTTC. It specifies CASRYTTWTSGDYNEQFF.

This clone appeared a few times. The chain carries TRBV11-3 and TRBJ2-1, with TRBD2 identical over 7 bases. V lost 7 bases to trimming and J lost 2 bases; unmatched junction nucleotides: 11. Germline CDR1 SGHNT, CDR2 YENEEA. The CDR3 has 16 residues. This CDR3 is CASTIKTRGAYNEQFF. CDR3 nucleotide sequence: TGTGCCAGCACCATTAAGACCCGGGGGGCCTACAATGAGCAGTTCTTC.

The V and J genes are TRBV18 and TRBJ1-1, with D possibly matching TRBD1 (5 bases). Germline CDR1 and CDR2: KGHSH and LQKENI. The V gene lost 2 bases and the J gene lost 1 base, with 5 bases spanning the gap. The CDR3 sequence is 13 residues long. CDR3 amino acids: CASSPGGNTEAFF. The CDR3 DNA follows: TGTGCCAGCTCACCAGGGGGGAACACTGAAGCTTTCTTT. The full variable domain, in which reference TRBV18 and TRBJ1-1 provide the parts outside the CDR3, is NAGVMQNPRHLVRRRGQEARLRCSPMKGHSHVYWYRQLPEEGLKFMVYLQKENIIDESGMPKERFSAEFPKEGPSILRIQQVVRGDSAAYFCASSPGGNTEAFFGQGTRLTVV.

A few counts support this clone. The genes are TRBV6-7 and TRBJ1-5; possibly TRBD1 for D (5 bases). TRBV6-7 is filed as an ORF, its function uncertain. The V end lost 5 bases, the J end lost 2 bases, and 16 bases lay between the germline ends. The CDR3 covers 16 residues. The CDR3 region is CASSPLRRGGNQPQHF. In DNA form, the CDR3 reads TGTGCCAGCAGTCCACTTAGGCGGGGCGGCAATCAGCCCCAGCATTTT.

This clone turned up a few times. The J gene is TRBJ2-1, the V gene TRBV28; D possibly corresponds to TRBD1 (6 bases). Germline assignment: CDR1 MDHEN and CDR2 SYDVKM. Trimming took 7 bases from V and 5 from J, leaving 15 bases between them. There are 14 residues in the CDR3. Written as DNA, the CDR3 is TGTGCCAGCACCCCGAACAGGGTGAACAATGAGCAGTTCTTC. This translates into CASTPNRVNNEQFF.

The V and J genes are TRBV5-1 and TRBJ1-1, with TRBD1 matching over 7 bases. V lost 0 bases, J lost 5 bases, and 4 bases stayed unmatched. Germline V gene sequence: CDR1 SGHRS, CDR2 YFSETQ. The CDR3 has 14 amino acids. CDR3 loop: CASSLGQGGTEAFF. DNA of the CDR3: TGCGCCAGCAGCTTGGGACAGGGAGGTACTGAAGCTTTCTTT.

This clone was picked up one time. This chain uses TRBV5-1 with TRBJ1-4; a possible D gene is TRBD1 (6 bases). CDR3 length equals 15 residues. CDR1 and CDR2 (germline): SGHRS, YFSETQ. The germline V and J ends were trimmed by 0 bases and 8 bases, with 14 bases remaining between them. DNA for the CDR3: TGCGCCAGCAGCTTGGCCACGGCAGGGGAGGAAAAACTGTTTTTT. Amino acid sequence: CASSLATAGEEKLFF.

This clone is termed medium-sized. The CDR3 nucleotides are TGTGCCAGCAGTGACGGGTATAGCAATCAGCCCCAGCATTTT. Its translation: CASSDGYSNQPQHF. The chain is built from TRBV6-8 and TRBJ1-5, with D uncertain. The CDR3 extends over 14 amino acids. Germline CDR1 and CDR2: MNHGY and SAAAGT. The V end was cut by 5 bases, the J end by 0 bases, with 8 bases between.

The chain employs TRBV28 and TRBJ2-7, with D tentatively TRBD2 (5 bases). Per the germline V gene, CDR1 is MDHEN and CDR2 is SYDVKM. The CDR3 length is 12 residues. V was shortened by 3 bases and J by 4 bases, with 7 bases between the two germline ends. The CDR3: CASSFREYEQYF. The CDR3 nucleotides are TGTGCCAGCAGTTTTAGGGAGTACGAGCAGTACTTC.

The rearrangement links TRBV5-1 to TRBJ2-1, with a possible D match to TRBD2 (6 bases). Trimming removed 1 base from V and 0 bases from J, with 11 bases in between. The CDR3 contains 16 residues. CDR1 SGHRS and CDR2 YFSETQ come from the germline V gene. Written as DNA, the CDR3 is TGCGCCAGCAGCTTGCGTAGCGGCCACTCCTACAATGAGCAGTTCTTC. Translation: CASSLRSGHSYNEQFF.

The table lists this clone with many counts. The chain carries TRBV4-1 and TRBJ2-1, with D hard to call. This CDR3 region has 15 residues. The germline V gene has CDR1 MGHRA and CDR2 YSYEKL. Trimming left V 0 bases short and J 4 bases short, with 10 bases between. CDR3 nucleotides: TGCGCCAGCAGCCAAGACTGGGGATCGTACAATGAGCAGTTCTTC. It encodes CASSQDWGSYNEQFF.

The chain employs TRBV5-1 and TRBJ1-1; TRBD1 matches at 7 bases. V shed 0 bases, J shed 2 bases, and the junction held 4 bases outside the gene matches. This CDR3 contains 15 residues. The germline V gene encodes CDR1 SGHRS and CDR2 YFSETQ. Here the CDR3 DNA reads TGCGCCAGCAGCTTGGAGTCAGGGGGAAACACTGAAGCTTTCTTT. Translated: CASSLESGGNTEAFF.

This clone was seen at least ten times. CDR3 residues: CASRSPSRDGGELFF. The CDR3 DNA sequence: TGTGCCAGCAGGTCCCCCTCCAGGGACGGCGGGGAGCTGTTTTTT. The V gene is TRBV11-3, the J gene TRBJ2-2; D possibly matches TRBD1 or TRBD2 (5 bases each). The V and J ends lost 6 bases and 7 bases respectively, with 18 bases between them. CDR3 length: 15 residues. Germline CDR1 SGHNT, CDR2 YENEEA.

This clone has a count of ten or more. The rearrangement joins TRBV11-3 to TRBJ2-3; 10 nucleotides agree with TRBD2. The CDR3 spans 17 residues. V lost 4 bases, J lost 2 bases, and 9 bases stayed unmatched. Germline V gene sequence: CDR1 SGHNT, CDR2 YENEEA. CDR3 in amino acids: CASSWDGLAANTDTQYF. The DNA of the CDR3 is TGTGCCAGCAGCTGGGATGGACTAGCGGCTAACACAGATACGCAGTATTTT.